Sequencing of this T cell receptor (beta chain) was carried out in a study of control samples from healthy donors and cancer patients. The germline CDR1 and CDR2 sequences are LNHDA and SQIVND (reference sequence). The CDR3 runs to 16 residues. V dropped 7 bases and J dropped 1 base, with 19 bases sitting between them. Profiling relied on immunoSEQ multiplex PCR, and the TCRdb table lists in-frame clones only, not all of them. The sample yields roughly 180,000 clones, around 93% seen once. The sample comprised blood. This sequence joins TRBV19 and TRBJ1-1; D possibly corresponds to TRBD1 (6 bases). The clonotype comes from a woman aged 55-70 years in good health. Here the CDR3 DNA reads TGTGCCAGTACCCACGGGGGAGGGGGGAAGAACACTGAAGCTTTCTTT. Translation: CASTHGGGGKNTEAFF. The entire variable domain, with the rest obtained from reference TRBV19 and TRBJ1-1, is as follows: DGGITQSPKYLFRKEGQNVTLSCEQNLNHDAMYWYRQDPGQGLRLIYYSQIVNDFQKGDIAEGYSVSREKKESFPLTVTSAQKNPTAFYLCASTHGGGGKNTEAFFGQGTRLTVV.